These 26 T cell receptor beta chains were all obtained from the same sample, sequenced in a study of cytomegalovirus exposure and HLA in healthy donors. PCR used 60 Vbeta primers and 13 Jbeta primers. Sequencing was performed with immunoSEQ multiplex PCR; in TCRdb, only in-frame clones are kept and a portion is missing. The data hold roughly 160,000 clones, with approximately 84% observed a single time. Material: PBMCs. All receptors derive from a man in his thirties or forties in good health and CMV-seropositive.

The chain carries TRBV11-3 and TRBJ1-2; TRBD1 might be the D (5 bases). The germline V gene encodes CDR1 SGHNT and CDR2 YENEEA. Trimming pared 1 base from V and 4 bases from J, leaving 7 bases between. The CDR3 is made up of 13 amino acids. The DNA of the CDR3 is TGTGCCAGCAGCTTAGCCCAGGGCTATGGCTACACCTTC. Protein product: CASSLAQGYGYTF.

The V call is TRBV27, the J call TRBJ1-2, with 7 nucleotides matching TRBD1. CDR3 size: 12 residues. Trimming took 6 bases from V and 2 from J; bases not matched to a gene: 0. The germline CDR1 and CDR2 sequences are MNHEY and SMNVEV (reference sequence). CDR3: CASRTGNYGYTF. CDR3 nucleotides: TGTGCCAGCAGGACAGGGAACTATGGCTACACCTTC.

The table lists this clone with a count of one. V is TRBV27 and J is TRBJ2-1, with 7 bases matching TRBD2. The junction had 2 bases not matched to a gene; V was cut back by 4 bases and J by 2 bases. This CDR3 region has 14 residues. Germline V CDR1 and CDR2: MNHEY, SMNVEV (reference sequence). The CDR3 DNA sequence: TGTGCCAGCAGTTCCCTAGCGGCCTACAATGAGCAGTTCTTC. Amino acids: CASSSLAAYNEQFF.

The chain recombines TRBV18 with TRBJ2-2; D may be TRBD1 (6 bases). The CDR3 is 17 amino acids. V gave up 3 bases and J gave up 3 bases, with 17 bases separating them. CDR1 is KGHSH, CDR2 LQKENI, per germline. The CDR3 DNA is TGTGCCAGCTCACCGTCCCGAGGGGGTATAGACACCGGGGAGCTGTTTTTT. Translation gives CASSPSRGGIDTGELFF.

The chain carries TRBV14 and TRBJ2-5; D is ambiguous. CDR3 length: 13 amino acids. V shed 3 bases and J shed 4 bases, with 9 bases lying between them. Germline V gene lookup returns CDR1 SGHDN and CDR2 FVKESK. CDR3 in DNA: TGTGCCAGCAGCCACTACAGTGTAGAGACCCAGTACTTC. It specifies CASSHYSVETQYF.

The CDR3 DNA follows: TGTGCCAGCAGCAGCGGGACCGCCTCAAGACAGGAGACCCAGTACTTC. Translation: CASSSGTASRQETQYF. The rearrangement uses TRBV5-5 and TRBJ2-5; 7 positions agree with TRBD2. V lost 4 bases to trimming and J lost 5 bases; unmatched junction nucleotides: 14. The CDR3 is 16 amino acids. The germline V gene has CDR1 SGHKS and CDR2 YYEKEE (reference sequence).

The J gene is TRBJ1-2, the V gene TRBV2; D call uncertain. Trimming removed 6 bases at V and 7 bases at J, with 21 bases between. Germline-derived CDR1 and CDR2 are SNHLY and FYNNEI. This CDR3 has 15 amino acids. CDR3 sequence: CASSFEQASLGGYTF. The CDR3 nucleotides read TGTGCCAGCAGCTTCGAGCAGGCCAGCCTTGGTGGCTACACCTTC.

The chain carries TRBV5-5 and TRBJ2-3, with 10 nucleotides matching TRBD2. V gave up 4 bases and J gave up 0 bases; unmatched junction bases: 5. Per the germline V gene, CDR1 is SGHKS and CDR2 is YYEKEE (reference sequence). CDR3 length equals 16 residues. CDR3 amino acids: CASSPTSGTSTDTQYF. The CDR3, as DNA: TGTGCCAGCAGCCCTACTAGCGGGACTAGCACAGATACGCAGTATTTT.

This clone was seen a few times. This chain links TRBV5-4 with TRBJ2-1, with a possible D match to TRBD2 (5 bases). Germline values: CDR1 SGHNT, CDR2 YYREEE (reference sequence). The CDR3 runs 16 residues. Trimming left V 0 bases short and J 0 bases short, with 10 bases between. The CDR3 nucleotides are TGTGCCAGCAGCTTGGTTGCTGGAGGCTCCTACAATGAGCAGTTCTTC. It yields the protein CASSLVAGGSYNEQFF.

This rearrangement joins TRBV19 to TRBJ1-2; no firm D call. CDR3 size: 14 residues. The V end lost 0 bases, the J end lost 2 bases, and 7 bases lay between the germline ends. From germline, CDR1 is LNHDA and CDR2 SQIVND (reference sequence). CDR3 nucleotide sequence: TGTGCCAGTAGTATAGATTTTGCGAACTATGGCTACACCTTC. The encoded protein is CASSIDFANYGYTF.

The chain recombines TRBV30 with TRBJ2-4; 10 nucleotides agree with TRBD2. Germline CDR1 and CDR2: GTSNPN and SVGIG (reference sequence). J gave up 10 bases and V 3 bases, and 6 bases lay outside the gene matches. This CDR3 region has 13 residues. The chain's CDR3 is CAWRERGGIIQYF. CDR3 DNA: TGTGCCTGGAGGGAGCGGGGGGGTATAATTCAGTACTTC.

V usage is TRBV5-4 and J usage is TRBJ2-1, with 11 positions matching TRBD2. The length of the CDR3 is 15 residues. Germline values: CDR1 SGHNT, CDR2 YYREEE (reference sequence). V lost 5 bases to trimming and J lost 5 bases; unmatched junction nucleotides: 6. CDR3: CASRAGLAGNNEQFF. CDR3 coding DNA: TGTGCCAGCAGGGCCGGACTAGCGGGCAACAATGAGCAGTTCTTC.

The J gene is TRBJ1-4, the V gene TRBV4-3; 8 bases are a match to TRBD1. The CDR3 covers 15 residues. CDR1 and CDR2 (germline): LGHNA, YSLEER. Germline trimming cut 1 base from V and 5 bases from J; bases unmatched to any gene: 3. The CDR3 reads CASSQVWTGNEKLFF. CDR3 bases: TGCGCCAGCAGCCAAGTCTGGACAGGGAATGAAAAACTGTTTTTT.

The genes are TRBV19 and TRBJ2-2, with 9 bases matching TRBD1. The CDR3 is 19 residues long. Trimming at V came to 1 base and at J to 1 base, leaving 10 bases not matched to a gene. CDR1 is LNHDA and CDR2 is SQIVND in the germline V gene (reference sequence). The CDR3 is CASSIAPGTGRGNTGELFF. CDR3 in DNA: TGTGCCAGTAGTATAGCCCCCGGGACAGGGAGAGGGAACACCGGGGAGCTGTTTTTT.

The rearrangement joins TRBV19 to TRBJ1-3; 7 positions match TRBD1. CDR1 is LNHDA and CDR2 is SQIVND in the germline V gene (reference sequence). J was trimmed by 4 bases and V by 7 bases; bases with no gene match: 7. This CDR3 spans 14 amino acids. The CDR3 DNA follows: TGTGCCAGTACTGCGACAGGGAGGGGAAACACCATATATTTT. It yields the protein CASTATGRGNTIYF.

The chain couples TRBV5-1 to TRBJ1-1; TRBD1 aligns across 10 bases. The CDR3 is made up of 13 amino acids. The junction had 4 bases not matched to a gene; V was cut back by 2 bases and J by 9 bases. Germline lookup yields CDR1 SGHRS and CDR2 YFSETQ. As DNA, the CDR3 is TGCGCCAGCAGCTTTGGGACAGGGGACAAAGCTTTCTTT. Translation: CASSFGTGDKAFF.

The rearrangement links TRBV5-5 to TRBJ2-2, with 7 nucleotides matching TRBD2. This CDR3 has 16 amino acids. Germline CDR1 and CDR2: SGHKS and YYEKEE (reference sequence). With V trimmed by 5 bases and J by 5 bases, 12 bases remained unmatched. CDR3 in amino acids: CASSFHLAVPTGELFF. CDR3 nucleotide sequence: TGTGCCAGCAGTTTTCATCTAGCGGTTCCGACCGGGGAGCTGTTTTTT. Using reference TRBV5-5 and TRBJ2-2 for the parts outside the CDR3, the full variable domain is DAGVTQSPTHLIKTRGQQVTLRCSPISGHKSVSWYQQVLGQGPQFIFQYYEKEERGRGNFPDRFSARQFPNYSSELNVNALLLGDSALYLCASSFHLAVPTGELFFGEGSRLTVL.

CDR3 coding DNA: TGTGCCAGCAGGCGACAGGTAAAGAGCACTGAAGCTTTCTTT. This encodes CASRRQVKSTEAFF. The chain carries TRBV6-5 and TRBJ1-1; D is possibly TRBD1 (6 bases). V lost 6 bases and J 4 bases, leaving 15 bases between the germline ends. The CDR3 is 14 residues long. Germline V gene lookup returns CDR1 MNHEY and CDR2 SVGAGI.

The V call is TRBV11-2, the J call TRBJ2-1; tentatively, D is TRBD1 (6 bases). CDR3 length: 17 amino acids. CDR1 is SGHAT and CDR2 is FQNNGV in the germline V gene. V lost 3 bases and J lost 0, with 15 bases in between. The CDR3 loop reads CASSFRTEVSSYNEQFF. DNA for the CDR3: TGTGCCAGCAGCTTCAGGACAGAGGTGAGCTCCTACAATGAGCAGTTCTTC.

The V and J genes are TRBV9 and TRBJ2-1; D is possibly TRBD1 (6 bases). Trimming removed 0 bases at V and 8 bases at J, with 15 bases between. The CDR3 sequence is 15 residues long. The germline gives CDR1 SGDLS, CDR2 YYNGEE. CDR3 bases: TGTGCCAGCAGCGTAGTTTCAGGGGAGAAGGATGAGCAGTTCTTC. Its translation: CASSVVSGEKDEQFF.

V gene TRBV7-9 combines with J gene TRBJ2-1; TRBD1 matches at 7 bases. Germline CDR1 and CDR2: SEHNR and FQNEAQ (reference sequence). The length of the CDR3 is 15 residues. Germline trimming cut 4 bases from V and 5 bases from J; bases unmatched to any gene: 8. Here the CDR3 DNA reads TGTGCCAGCAGCTCGACAGGGAACAAGAACAATGAGCAGTTCTTC. Encoded protein: CASSSTGNKNNEQFF.

CDR3 nucleotide sequence: TGTGCCAGCAGCCCGGGAGCGGGACCCATGAACACTGAAGCTTTCTTT. Translation: CASSPGAGPMNTEAFF. The chain carries TRBV7-9 and TRBJ1-1; TRBD1 is a possible D gene (5 bases). V was trimmed by 5 bases and J by 0 bases, leaving 16 bases between them. The CDR3 runs to 16 residues. The germline V gene has CDR1 SEHNR and CDR2 FQNEAQ (reference sequence).

The rearrangement links TRBV5-1 to TRBJ2-1; 7 bases are shared with TRBD2. Germline assignment: CDR1 SGHRS and CDR2 YFSETQ. This CDR3 spans 13 amino acids. V lost 4 bases, J lost 6 bases, and 4 bases stayed unmatched. The CDR3 bases are TGCGCCAGCAGCACGGGACTAAGCAATGAGCAGTTCTTC. Encoded protein: CASSTGLSNEQFF.

Note on this clone: Other DNA variants within this sample encode the same CDR3. The chain recombines TRBV6-5 with TRBJ2-1; tentative D call: TRBD2 (5 bases). The CDR3 runs to 15 residues. Trimming removed 6 bases from V and 0 bases from J, with 12 bases in between. CDR1 is MNHEY, CDR2 SVGAGI, per germline. The CDR3 loop reads CASSRSGSSYNEQFF. The CDR3, as DNA: TGTGCCAGCAGCCGGAGCGGAAGCTCCTACAATGAGCAGTTCTTC.

This clone has only a few counts. The chain has TRBV6-6 and TRBJ1-2; 7 nucleotides match TRBD1. The germline CDR1 and CDR2 sequences are MNHNY and SVGAGI (reference sequence). The J segment lost 4 bases and the V segment lost 6 bases, leaving 2 bases of the junction unmatched. The CDR3 is 12 amino acids. The CDR3 protein is CASSGQAYGYTF. DNA of the CDR3: TGTGCCAGCAGCGGACAGGCCTATGGCTACACCTTC.

The V and J genes are TRBV14 and TRBJ2-1; D unresolved. Trimming removed 3 bases from V and 8 bases from J, with 8 bases in between. This CDR3 comprises 12 residues. Germline lookup yields CDR1 SGHDN and CDR2 FVKESK. The CDR3 nucleotides read TGTGCCAGCAGCCACCAGAGGTATGAGCAGTTCTTC. It yields the protein CASSHQRYEQFF.